This paragraph covers one T cell receptor (beta chain) sequence. PCR primers comprised 60 Vbeta and 13 Jbeta primers. Libraries were prepared by immunoSEQ multiplex PCR; TCRdb keeps only in-frame clonotypes and omits some of them. The sample has about 150,000 clones, roughly three quarters seen once. These data are taken from a study of cytomegalovirus exposure and HLA in healthy donors. Germline lookup yields CDR1 LGHNA and CDR2 YSLEER. The CDR3 extends over 15 amino acids. V lost 0 bases, J lost 7 bases, and 9 bases stayed unmatched. The V call is TRBV4-3, the J call TRBJ2-7; the match to TRBD1 covers 7 bases. The sequencing sample was made of PBMCs. This TCR derives from a male donor in good health and CMV-seronegative. CDR3 residues: CASSQDGAGGGEQYF. The CDR3 DNA sequence: TGCGCCAGCAGCCAAGACGGGGCAGGGGGTGGGGAGCAGTACTTC.